This is a list of T cell receptor beta chains from one sample in a study of blood T cell repertoires in COVID-19. Here immunoSEQ multiplex PCR was the method, and the copy in TCRdb shows in-frame clones only, minus some. The profile shows fewer than 300,000 clones, about 88% of them singletons. The sample consisted of peripheral blood. The receptors stem from a woman in her thirties or forties who had recovered from COVID-19. Both conserved end residues are part of each CDR3. Each record gives: CDR3 protein, CDR3 DNA, V gene, clone size, D gene, J gene. The D gene is left open where the match is weak. Expanded clones get a size class; other rows say once, few or many, or leave the size out.

CASSSLAGPRPMYNEQFF TGTGCCAGCAGCTCCCTAGCGGGACCTCGGCCCATGTACAATGAGCAGTTCTTC TRBV11-2 - TRBD2 TRBJ2-1
CASSQGGGGPETQYF TGCGCCAGCAGCCAAGGTGGCGGAGGGCCGGAGACCCAGTACTTC TRBV4-3 - - TRBJ2-5
CASSPGTSGRVTYEQYF TGTGCCAGCAGCCCCGGGACTAGCGGGAGGGTCACCTACGAGCAGTACTTC TRBV3-1/TRBV3-2 once TRBD2 TRBJ2-7
CASSLGQGWTGELFF TGTGCCAGCAGTTTGGGGCAGGGGTGGACCGGGGAGCTGTTTTTT TRBV28 - - TRBJ2-2
CASSILGRGGDEAFF TGTGCCAGTAGTATACTGGGCAGGGGAGGGGATGAAGCTTTCTTT TRBV19 - - TRBJ1-1
CASSLAPVGAGGGNEQFF TGTGCCAGCAGCTTAGCCCCCGTTGGGGCGGGAGGGGGTAATGAGCAGTTCTTC TRBV7-2 - TRBD2 TRBJ2-1
CASSLGTDFYGYTF TGCGCCAGCAGCCTCGGGACAGACTTCTATGGCTACACCTTC TRBV4-1 once TRBD1 TRBJ1-2
CASSYPGDYGYTF TGTGCCAGCAGTTACCCAGGCGACTATGGCTACACCTTC TRBV6-2/TRBV6-3 - - TRBJ1-2
CASSRLLAGANTGELFF TGCGCCAGCAGCCGCCTACTAGCGGGGGCTAACACCGGGGAGCTGTTTTTT TRBV4-1 - TRBD2 TRBJ2-2
CATSSRQGGAEAFF TGTGCCACCAGCAGCAGACAGGGTGGCGCTGAAGCTTTCTTT TRBV15 - TRBD1 TRBJ1-1
CASSYYGNTIYF TGTGCCAGCAGCTACTATGGAAACACCATATATTTT TRBV5-6 - - TRBJ1-3
CASSPQGALGNIQYF TGTGCCAGCTCACCCCAGGGGGCGCTGGGAAACATTCAGTACTTC TRBV18 - TRBD1 TRBJ2-4
CAIRNNNEQFF TGTGCCATCAGGAACAACAATGAGCAGTTCTTC TRBV10-3 - - TRBJ2-1
CATSDQGAGELFF TGTGCCACCAGTGATCAGGGGGCCGGGGAGCTGTTTTTT TRBV24-1 - TRBD1 TRBJ2-2
CASSLSGGLNTEAFF TGTGCCAGCAGTTTATCGGGGGGATTGAACACTGAAGCTTTCTTT TRBV27 - - TRBJ1-1